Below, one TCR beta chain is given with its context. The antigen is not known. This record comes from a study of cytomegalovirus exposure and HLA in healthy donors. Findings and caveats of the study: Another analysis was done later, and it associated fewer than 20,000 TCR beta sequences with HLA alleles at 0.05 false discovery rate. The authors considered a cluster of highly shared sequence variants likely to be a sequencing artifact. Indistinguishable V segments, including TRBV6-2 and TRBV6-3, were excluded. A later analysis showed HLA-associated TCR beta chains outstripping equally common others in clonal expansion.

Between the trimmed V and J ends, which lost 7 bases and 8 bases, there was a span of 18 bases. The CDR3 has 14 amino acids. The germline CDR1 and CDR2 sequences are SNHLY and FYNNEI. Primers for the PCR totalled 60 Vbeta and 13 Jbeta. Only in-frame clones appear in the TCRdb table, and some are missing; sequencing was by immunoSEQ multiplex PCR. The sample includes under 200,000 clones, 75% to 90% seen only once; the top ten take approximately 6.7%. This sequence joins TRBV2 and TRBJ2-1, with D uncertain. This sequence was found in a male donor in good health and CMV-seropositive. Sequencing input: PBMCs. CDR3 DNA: TGTGCCAGCAAGGCAGGCAGCTCTTTGCATGAGCAGTTCTTC. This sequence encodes CASKAGSSLHEQFF.